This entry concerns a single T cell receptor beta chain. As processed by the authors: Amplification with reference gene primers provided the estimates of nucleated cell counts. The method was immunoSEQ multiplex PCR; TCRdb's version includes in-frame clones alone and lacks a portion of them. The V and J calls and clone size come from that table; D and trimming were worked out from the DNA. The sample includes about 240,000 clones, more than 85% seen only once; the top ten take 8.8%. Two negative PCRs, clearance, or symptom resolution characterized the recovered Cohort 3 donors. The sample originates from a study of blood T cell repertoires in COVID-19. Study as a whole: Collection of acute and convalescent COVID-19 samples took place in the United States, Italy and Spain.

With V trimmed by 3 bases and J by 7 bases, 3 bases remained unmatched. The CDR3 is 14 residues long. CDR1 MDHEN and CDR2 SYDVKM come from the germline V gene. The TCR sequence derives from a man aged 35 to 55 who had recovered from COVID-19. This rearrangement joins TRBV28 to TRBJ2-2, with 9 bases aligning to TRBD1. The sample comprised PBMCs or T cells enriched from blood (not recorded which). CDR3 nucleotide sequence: TGTGCCAGCAGTTTCGACAGGGGGATCGGGGAGCTGTTTTTT. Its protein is CASSFDRGIGELFF.